What follows are 7 T cell receptor beta chains derived from one specimen sequenced in a study of T cell responses to AZD1222 COVID-19 vaccine. Assay: immunoSEQ multiplex PCR; the TCRdb copy retains only in-frame clones and omits some. The sample records around 250,000 clones, about 92% being singletons. Sequenced here: peripheral blood, sampled on day 0 of AZD1222 vaccination. The receptors derive from an adult in good health.

This clone appeared a few times. The chain couples TRBV11-2 to TRBJ2-3, with 7 bases matching TRBD2. V trimming: 5 bases; J trimming: 2 bases; junction bases outside the gene matches: 10. Germline loops: CDR1 SGHAT, CDR2 FQNNGV. The CDR3 totals 16 residues. The CDR3 nucleotides read TGTGCCAGCAGCCGAAATCCAGCGGGGACCACAGATACGCAGTATTTT. Translating it yields CASSRNPAGTTDTQYF.

Comments on this clone: Additional DNA sequences in this sample encode the identical CDR3. The V call is TRBV7-2, the J call TRBJ2-7; 13 bases align to TRBD2. Germline-derived CDR1 and CDR2 are SGHTA and FQGNSA. After removal of 5 bases from V and 3 bases from J, the junction contained 1 base not matched to a gene. This CDR3 comprises 14 residues. This CDR3 reads CASSRTSGSYEQYF. CDR3 bases: TGTGCCAGCAGCCGGACTAGCGGGAGCTACGAGCAGTACTTC.

The V call is TRBV7-3, the J call TRBJ2-7, with D hard to call. This CDR3 has 15 residues. Germline CDR1 is SGHTA and CDR2 is FQGTGA. V was clipped by 2 bases and J by 2 bases, with 13 bases between them. CDR3: CASSLYALPPYEQYF. The DNA of the CDR3 is TGTGCCAGCAGCTTATACGCTCTTCCCCCCTACGAGCAGTACTTC. Together with reference TRBV7-3 and TRBJ2-7, the CDR3 gives the full variable domain: GAGVSQTPSNKVTEKGKYVELRCDPISGHTALYWYRQSLGQGPEFLIYFQGTGAADDSGLPNDRFFAVRPEGSVSTLKIQRTERGDSAVYLCASSLYALPPYEQYFGPGTRLTVT.

The chain carries TRBV6-5 and TRBJ1-1; a weak D match, TRBD1 (5 bases). V lost 6 bases to trimming and J lost 7 bases, with 9 bases between them. CDR1 and CDR2 (germline): MNHEY, SVGAGI. The CDR3 sequence is 11 residues long. Here the CDR3 reads CASRGVFEAFF. The CDR3 region has the DNA TGTGCCAGCAGAGGGGTGTTTGAAGCTTTCTTT.

This chain links TRBV27 with TRBJ1-2; D is ambiguous. The CDR3 has 14 residues. Trimming took off 0 bases at V and 2 bases at J, with 7 bases between the two ends. Germline lookup yields CDR1 MNHEY and CDR2 SMNVEV (reference sequence). The DNA for the CDR3 is TGTGCCAGCAGTTTATCGTACAGAAACTATGGCTACACCTTC. It is translated as CASSLSYRNYGYTF.

The CDR3 nucleotides are TGTGCCAGCAGCTTCCCAAGGGCAACTAATGAAAAACTGTTTTTT. Translating gives CASSFPRATNEKLFF. This chain links TRBV7-9 with TRBJ1-4; D unresolved. Germline loops: CDR1 SEHNR, CDR2 FQNEAQ (reference sequence). V was pared by 3 bases and J by 0 bases, with 8 bases between. CDR3 length equals 15 residues.

This sequence joins TRBV28 and TRBJ2-4; 9 bases line up with TRBD2. This CDR3 is 14 amino acids long. V lost 4 bases to trimming and J lost 6 bases; unmatched junction nucleotides: 4. Germline loops: CDR1 MDHEN, CDR2 SYDVKM. CDR3 sequence reads: CASSSGLALNIQYF. In DNA form, the CDR3 reads TGTGCCAGCAGTTCGGGACTAGCTCTAAACATTCAGTACTTC. Full variable domain (outside the CDR3, taken from reference TRBV28 and TRBJ2-4): DVKVTQSSRYLVKRTGEKVFLECVQDMDHENMFWYRQDPGLGLRLIYFSYDVKMKEKGDIPEGYSVSREKKERFSLILESASTNQTSMYLCASSSGLALNIQYFGAGTRLSVL.